This T cell receptor beta chain was captured in a study of response to subunit inactivated influenza vaccine. This clonotype was observed a few times. A single record per CDR3 protein comes from TCRdb applying MiXCR to the RT-PCR reads. The sample includes about 540,000 distinct CDR3 sequences, 20% to 25% seen only once; the top ten take 2.8%. The CDR3 length is 15 residues. Trimming stripped 2 bases from V and 3 bases from J, with 13 bases between. Separately, the same data were catalogued under a study of T cells expressing NK-cell markers. That work states: TCR beta cDNA was made by 5'RACE template switching with UMIs. It was sorted CD3+CD56-NKG2C+, CD3+CD56+NKG2C- and CD3+CD56+NKG2C+ T cells that provided the TCR beta repertoires. Just one sequenced donor of eight was HCMV-seronegative, while seven were seropositive.

The sequence was obtained from a man over 45 who received an inactivated influenza vaccine. V gene TRBV23-1 combines with J gene TRBJ2-5; perhaps TRBD1 as D (5 bases). TRBV23-1 is an ORF for which the function is uncertain. The starting material was CD4+ T cells sorted from PBMCs, obtained 11 to 12 days after vaccination. For the CDR3, the DNA is TGCGCCAGCAGTCAAAAGACAGATAAAAAAGAGACCCAGTACTTC. Its translation is CASSQKTDKKETQYF.